The clone carrying this TCR beta chain was detected once. This sample was taken from a study of blood T cell repertoires in COVID-19. Across the whole study: Spain, Italy and the United States supplied samples that represented acute and convalescent COVID-19.

The length of the CDR3 is 14 residues. V was pared by 5 bases and J by 6 bases, with 17 bases between. Germline CDR1 is MDHEN and CDR2 is SYDVKM. Authors' methods: Using reference gene primer amplification, nucleated cell counts were estimated. The protocol was immunoSEQ multiplex PCR, while the TCRdb copy is restricted to in-frame clones and leaves out a portion. V, J and clone size are those of that table, while D and trimming were read from the DNA. The table lists 80,000 or so clones, 90% of them singletons. The sequenced sample was peripheral blood. The TCR originated in a woman in her 50s in a cohort sampled during active COVID-19. The chain has TRBV28 and TRBJ2-7; D ambiguous. The CDR3 coding sequence is TGTGCCAGCAGTCCCCCTCGCCTAGGCTCCGAGCAGTACTTC. Translation gives CASSPPRLGSEQYF.